The rows below give T cell receptor beta chains drawn from one sample of a study of blood T cell repertoires in COVID-19. Sequencing was performed with immunoSEQ multiplex PCR; in TCRdb, only in-frame clones are kept and a portion is missing. The sample includes tens of thousands of clones, over 75% of them seen just once. The sequenced sample was peripheral blood. The receptors here all came from a man aged 50 to 59 with acute or convalescent COVID-19. CDR3s include the opening cysteine and the closing phenylalanine or tryptophan. A D gene is named only where the DNA matches it firmly. Not all rows give a size; the values are once, few, many and, for expanded clones, a class.

V gene	clone size	D gene	J gene	CDR3 DNA	CDR3 protein
TRBV5-1	few	TRBD1	TRBJ1-5	TGCGCCAGCAGCTCCCCGGGACAGGGGGCCAGCAATCAGCCCCAGCATTTT	CASSSPGQGASNQPQHF
TRBV7-9	.	.	TRBJ1-1	TGTGCCAGCAGCTTATCGGGAGGGGGACCTGAAGCTTTCTTT	CASSLSGGGPEAFF
TRBV9	few	.	TRBJ1-3	TGTGCCAGCAGCGTAGGATGGGGCAGGCTACGCTCTGGAAACACCATATATTTT	CASSVGWGRLRSGNTIYF
TRBV18	.	TRBD1	TRBJ1-1	TGTGCCAGCTCACCACAGACAGGGATGAACACTGAAGCTTTCTTT	CASSPQTGMNTEAFF
TRBV4-2	.	.	TRBJ2-1	TGTGCCAGCAGCGAAGAAAGCGGCTTAAATTACAATGAGCAGTTCTTC	CASSEESGLNYNEQFF
TRBV6-1	.	.	TRBJ1-5	TGTGCCAGCAGTGAAAGCGGCAGCAATCAGCCCCAGCATTTT	CASSESGSNQPQHF
TRBV19	.	.	TRBJ1-1	TGTGCCAGTAGTAACCCCAAACAGGGTTGGAACACTGAAGCTTTCTTT	CASSNPKQGWNTEAFF
TRBV5-1	.	TRBD1	TRBJ2-1	TGCGCCAGCAGTCCAGGACAGGGATCCCACAATGAGCAGTTCTTC	CASSPGQGSHNEQFF
TRBV2	.	.	TRBJ2-1	TGTGCCAGCAGTGCCCGTGGGGCCCATGAGCAGTTCTTC	CASSARGAHEQFF
TRBV3-1/TRBV3-2	.	.	TRBJ2-7	TGTGCCAGCAGCCAAGCAGGGTCCTACGAGCAGTACTTC	CASSQAGSYEQYF
TRBV9	.	.	TRBJ1-6	TGTGCCAGCAGCGCCAGAACAGGGACGAATTCACCCCTCCACTTT	CASSARTGTNSPLHF
TRBV4-2	.	.	TRBJ2-6	TGTGCCAGCAGCCAAGAAGTAGGGGCTGGGGCCAACGTCCTGACTTTC	CASSQEVGAGANVLTF
TRBV18	.	.	TRBJ2-5	TGTGCCAGCTCCGGACCTAACAGCGGTCTAGCAGAGACCCAGTACTTC	CASSGPNSGLAETQYF
TRBV19	.	.	TRBJ2-3	TGTGCCAGTAGTATATCCGGGACTAGCACAGATACGCAGTATTTT	CASSISGTSTDTQYF
TRBV24-1	.	.	TRBJ1-5	TGTGCCACCAGTGGGTTCGGGTCCCCCCAGCATTTT	CATSGFGSPQHF
TRBV3-1/TRBV3-2	.	.	TRBJ2-2	TGTGCCAGCAGGTCCAGGACCGGGGAGCTGTTTTTT	CASRSRTGELFF
TRBV5-1	.	TRBD1	TRBJ2-3	TGCGCCAGCAGTTCTGGGACAGGGAGGATGACAGATACGCAGTATTTT	CASSSGTGRMTDTQYF
TRBV7-2	.	TRBD1	TRBJ1-3	TGTGCCAGCAGCTACGGGACAGGGAAAGGAAACACCATATATTTT	CASSYGTGKGNTIYF
TRBV19	.	.	TRBJ1-1	TGTGCCAGTAGTATCACCTCCACAAACACTGAAGCTTTCTTT	CASSITSTNTEAFF
TRBV5-1	.	.	TRBJ2-2	TGCGCCAGCAGCCCCTGGGGAGAAAACACCGGGGAGCTGTTTTTT	CASSPWGENTGELFF
TRBV23-1	.	TRBD1	TRBJ1-2	TGCGCCAGCAGTCAAAGGGGCAGGGGGAACTATGGCTACACCTTC	CASSQRGRGNYGYTF
TRBV6-1	few	TRBD1	TRBJ1-5	TGTGCCAGCAGTGGGGTCGGGACAGGGAGTTTTGAGCCCCAGCATTTT	CASSGVGTGSFEPQHF
TRBV19	.	.	TRBJ1-1	TGTGCCAGTAGTTCCCCTTTCAGGGGTTCCGAAGCTTTCTTT	CASSSPFRGSEAFF
TRBV11-3	.	TRBD2	TRBJ2-1	TGTGCCAGCAGCTTGAGACTAGCGGGAGGGCGTCATGAGCAGTTCTTC	CASSLRLAGGRHEQFF
TRBV5-4	.	.	TRBJ1-2	TGTGCCAGCAGCCCGGGTATTAAGGATGGCTACACCTTC	CASSPGIKDGYTF
TRBV7-2	.	.	TRBJ2-2	TGTGCCAGCAGCATTCGAAGGCGGGATTTTGGCGGGGAGCTGTTTTTT	CASSIRRRDFGGELFF
TRBV6-2/TRBV6-3	once	.	TRBJ2-2	TGTGCCAGCAGTGGTGGGGGCCGGTCCGGGGAGCTGTTTTTT	CASSGGGRSGELFF
TRBV18	.	.	TRBJ2-3	TGTGCCAGCACCCCGTTCGGTTTAGATACGCAGTATTTT	CASTPFGLDTQYF